The rows below give T cell receptor beta chains drawn from one sample of a study of T cell responses to AZD1222 COVID-19 vaccine. Sequenced by immunoSEQ multiplex PCR; TCRdb stores in-frame clones only, minus some. Of some 140,000 clones in the sample, about 93% are singletons; the top ten hold about 5%. Sequencing was performed on peripheral blood, taken on day 0 of AZD1222 vaccination. All receptors come from an adult in good health. The CDR3 runs from the conserved cysteine through the conserved F or W. The D gene is left open where the match is weak. Clone size is shown for a subset of rows, as once, few, many or a class of expanded clone.

V: TRBV3-1/TRBV3-2
J: TRBJ1-2
size: -
D: -
DNA: TGTGCCAGCAGCCCCCCGGGGGGAGGCTACACCTTC
CDR3: CASSPPGGGYTF

V: TRBV6-5
J: TRBJ2-2
size: -
D: -
DNA: TGTGCCAGCAGTTTCAGACACACCGGGGAGCTGTTTTTT
CDR3: CASSFRHTGELFF

V: TRBV6-2/TRBV6-3
J: TRBJ1-1
size: -
D: -
DNA: TGTGCCAGCAGTTACTCCGATTTGGGCACTGAAGCTTTCTTT
CDR3: CASSYSDLGTEAFF

V: TRBV27
J: TRBJ1-1
size: -
D: -
DNA: TGTGCCAGCAGCATGGGATCCCGTGACACTGAAGCTTTCTTT
CDR3: CASSMGSRDTEAFF

V: TRBV5-1
J: TRBJ2-7
size: -
D: -
DNA: TGCGCCAGCCGGAGGCGCGGGGTAAGCGTGGGAGAAGTCTACGAGCAGTACTTC
CDR3: CASRRRGVSVGEVYEQYF

V: TRBV10-3
J: TRBJ1-6
size: -
D: -
DNA: TGTGCCATCAGTGAACAGGCCAATTCACCCCTCCACTTT
CDR3: CAISEQANSPLHF

V: TRBV9
J: TRBJ2-3
size: -
D: TRBD1
DNA: TGTGCCAGCAGCGAACAGGGGGCGGATACGCAGTATTTT
CDR3: CASSEQGADTQYF

V: TRBV5-4
J: TRBJ2-7
size: -
D: TRBD1
DNA: TGTGCCAGCAGCTTAATGCAGGGGGAGTATAGGTACGAGCAGTACTTC
CDR3: CASSLMQGEYRYEQYF

V: TRBV14
J: TRBJ2-2
size: -
D: -
DNA: TGTGCCAGCAGCCAAAGGAGTTACACCGGGGAGCTGTTTTTT
CDR3: CASSQRSYTGELFF

V: TRBV5-1
J: TRBJ1-2
size: -
D: TRBD1
DNA: TGCGCCAGCAGCCTTACAGGGGGGAGTGGCTACACCTTC
CDR3: CASSLTGGSGYTF

V: TRBV19
J: TRBJ1-5
size: -
D: -
DNA: TGTGCCAGTAGTCCCTGGGGAGGGGTTAGTCAGCCCCAGCATTTT
CDR3: CASSPWGGVSQPQHF

V: TRBV29-1
J: TRBJ2-6
size: -
D: TRBD2
DNA: TGCAGCGTACGACTAGCGGGCGGGGCCAACGTCCTGACTTTC
CDR3: CSVRLAGGANVLTF

V: TRBV5-5
J: TRBJ2-7
size: -
D: TRBD1
DNA: TGTGCCAGCAGCCGAACAGGGGGAACTGACGAGCAGTACTTC
CDR3: CASSRTGGTDEQYF

V: TRBV6-1
J: TRBJ1-3
size: -
D: -
DNA: TGTGCCAGCAGTGAAGCGATCGGCTCGATGACTGGAAACACCATATATTTT
CDR3: CASSEAIGSMTGNTIYF

V: TRBV14
J: TRBJ1-6
size: -
D: -
DNA: TGTGCCAGCAGCCAAGATCTGGCAGGGATAAATTCACCCCTCCACTTT
CDR3: CASSQDLAGINSPLHF

V: TRBV28
J: TRBJ1-4
size: -
D: TRBD1
DNA: TGTGCCAGCAGTTCCCAGGGGGCCCCCCGTGATAATGAAAAACTGTTTTTT
CDR3: CASSSQGAPRDNEKLFF

V: TRBV7-9
J: TRBJ1-1
size: -
D: -
DNA: TGTGCCAGCAGCTTAGCGGGGTTGTTACAGGCGAACACTGAAGCTTTCTTT
CDR3: CASSLAGLLQANTEAFF

V: TRBV10-3
J: TRBJ2-1
size: -
D: TRBD2
DNA: TGTGCCATCAGGCTAGCGGGAGAAAGAATGTCTTCCAATGAGCAGTTCTTC
CDR3: CAIRLAGERMSSNEQFF

V: TRBV5-1
J: TRBJ1-6
size: -
D: -
DNA: TGCGCCAGCAGCTTGGAGGGCTCATATAATTCACCCCTCCACTTT
CDR3: CASSLEGSYNSPLHF

V: TRBV5-1
J: TRBJ2-2
size: -
D: -
DNA: TGCGCCAGCAGCTTGGTTCTTGACCTCCACACCGGGGAGCTGTTTTTT
CDR3: CASSLVLDLHTGELFF

V: TRBV11-2
J: TRBJ2-1
size: -
D: -
DNA: TGTGCCAGCAGCTTAGTGAGCAGGTGGAGCTCCTACAATGAGCAGTTCTTC
CDR3: CASSLVSRWSSYNEQFF

V: TRBV9
J: TRBJ1-1
size: -
D: -
DNA: TGTGCCAGCGGGGGGATGAACACTGAAGCTTTCTTT
CDR3: CASGGMNTEAFF

V: TRBV19
J: TRBJ2-1
size: -
D: TRBD2
DNA: TGTGCCTCGTCTAGCGGGAGCTATGAGCAGTTCTTC
CDR3: CASSSGSYEQFF

V: TRBV4-3
J: TRBJ2-3
size: -
D: TRBD1
DNA: TGCGCCAGCAGCCAAGCTTTAAATCGTCCTGGACAGGGGGTTCCAGATACGCAGTATTTT
CDR3: CASSQALNRPGQGVPDTQYF

V: TRBV27
J: TRBJ2-2
size: -
D: -
DNA: TGTGCCAGCAGTTGGGGGGGCTTGGGGCGGAACACCGGGGAGCTGTTTTTT
CDR3: CASSWGGLGRNTGELFF

V: TRBV11-3
J: TRBJ1-1
size: -
D: -
DNA: TGTGCCAGCAGCCCAGGACCGGGGAACACTGAAGCTTTCTTT
CDR3: CASSPGPGNTEAFF

V: TRBV11-1
J: TRBJ2-1
size: -
D: -
DNA: TGTGCCAGCAGCTTCCAGCCTGCATACAATGAGCAGTTCTTC
CDR3: CASSFQPAYNEQFF

V: TRBV13
J: TRBJ2-1
size: -
D: -
DNA: TGTGCCAGCAGCTCATCGGATGAGCAGTTCTTC
CDR3: CASSSSDEQFF

V: TRBV5-5
J: TRBJ1-4
size: -
D: TRBD1
DNA: TGTGCCAGCAGCTTGCCGGAAGGGACAGGCTGGGGTACAACTAATGAAAAACTGTTTTTT
CDR3: CASSLPEGTGWGTTNEKLFF

V: TRBV4-2
J: TRBJ1-1
size: -
D: -
DNA: TGTGCCAGCTCCATGGGGGGCTTTGTGGACACTGAAGCTTTCTTT
CDR3: CASSMGGFVDTEAFF

V: TRBV6-6
J: TRBJ2-5
size: once
D: -
DNA: TGTGCCAGCAGGGCGGGCGGGGAGACCCAGTACTTC
CDR3: CASRAGGETQYF

V: TRBV30
J: TRBJ1-2
size: -
D: -
DNA: TGTGCCTGGGAGGACAATAACTATGGCTACACCTTC
CDR3: CAWEDNNYGYTF

V: TRBV10-3
J: TRBJ1-3
size: few
D: -
DNA: TGTGCCATCAGGGCGAGCTCTGGAAACACCATATATTTT
CDR3: CAIRASSGNTIYF

V: TRBV19
J: TRBJ2-3
size: -
D: -
DNA: TGTGCCAGTAAACTGGGGGGCACAGATACGCAGTATTTT
CDR3: CASKLGGTDTQYF

V: TRBV6-5
J: TRBJ1-1
size: -
D: -
DNA: TGTGCCAGCAGTTACTTACGGAAGAACACTGAAGCTTTCTTT
CDR3: CASSYLRKNTEAFF

V: TRBV27
J: TRBJ1-1
size: -
D: TRBD1
DNA: TGTGCCAGCAGTCCCCGGGACAGGGCCACTGAAGCTTTCTTT
CDR3: CASSPRDRATEAFF

V: TRBV7-8
J: TRBJ2-1
size: -
D: TRBD2
DNA: TGTGCCAGCAGCAGTCTAGCGGGAGCCTACAATGAGCAGTTCTTC
CDR3: CASSSLAGAYNEQFF

V: TRBV5-1
J: TRBJ1-2
size: -
D: TRBD1
DNA: TGCGCCAGCAGCTCGACAGGGGAGGATTATGGCTACACCTTC
CDR3: CASSSTGEDYGYTF

V: TRBV28
J: TRBJ2-6
size: -
D: -
DNA: TGTGCCAGCAGTTTGAGTGGGGGGGCCAACGTCCTGACTTTC
CDR3: CASSLSGGANVLTF

V: TRBV7-3
J: TRBJ2-1
size: -
D: -
DNA: TGTGCCAGCAGCTTAGGTGGGGGGAATGAGCAGTTCTTC
CDR3: CASSLGGGNEQFF

V: TRBV27
J: TRBJ1-6
size: -
D: TRBD1
DNA: TGTGCCAGCAGTGGCCCGGACAGGGTTAATTCACCCCTCCACTTT
CDR3: CASSGPDRVNSPLHF

V: TRBV30
J: TRBJ1-4
size: -
D: TRBD1
DNA: TGTGCCTGGACGACAGGGGTTGACGAAAAACTGTTTTTT
CDR3: CAWTTGVDEKLFF

V: TRBV5-1
J: TRBJ1-4
size: -
D: -
DNA: TGCGCCAGCAGCTTAGGGCCTGCAACTAATGAAAAACTGTTTTTT
CDR3: CASSLGPATNEKLFF

V: TRBV7-9
J: TRBJ1-2
size: -
D: -
DNA: TGTGCCAGCAGCTTAGGACAGTTCGAACGTGGCTACACCTTC
CDR3: CASSLGQFERGYTF

V: TRBV6-1
J: TRBJ1-4
size: -
D: -
DNA: TGTGCCAGCAGTGAATTCTCCTACCAGGGTAATGAAAAACTGTTTTTT
CDR3: CASSEFSYQGNEKLFF

V: TRBV5-1
J: TRBJ1-5
size: -
D: TRBD1
DNA: TGCGCCAGCAGCACCGGACAGGGTCCGCCCCAGCATTTT
CDR3: CASSTGQGPPQHF

V: TRBV4-2
J: TRBJ2-7
size: -
D: TRBD1
DNA: TGTGCCAGCAGCCAAGCCGTAGAACAGGGGGCCAAGCAGTACTTC
CDR3: CASSQAVEQGAKQYF

V: TRBV28
J: TRBJ2-2
size: -
D: -
DNA: TGTGCCAGCAGCCGGACCATATACACCGGGGAGCTGTTTTTT
CDR3: CASSRTIYTGELFF

V: TRBV9
J: TRBJ1-3
size: -
D: -
DNA: TGTGCCAGCAGCGAGAGGCGATTTTCTGGAAACACCATATATTTT
CDR3: CASSERRFSGNTIYF

V: TRBV3-1/TRBV3-2
J: TRBJ2-3
size: -
D: -
DNA: TGTGCCAGCAGCCAAGCTGGGGGGGATACGCAGTATTTT
CDR3: CASSQAGGDTQYF

V: TRBV4-1
J: TRBJ2-5
size: -
D: -
DNA: TGCGCCAGCAGCCCCCTGACGTGGCAAACCCAAGAGACCCAGTACTTC
CDR3: CASSPLTWQTQETQYF

V: TRBV9
J: TRBJ1-2
size: -
D: -
DNA: TGTGCCAGCAGCAGACGGGACACATGGTTGGATGGCTACACCTTC
CDR3: CASSRRDTWLDGYTF

V: TRBV5-1
J: TRBJ1-2
size: -
D: TRBD1
DNA: TGCGCCAGCAGATTTGAGGGACAGGGGGCCTCCGAGGGCTACACCTTC
CDR3: CASRFEGQGASEGYTF